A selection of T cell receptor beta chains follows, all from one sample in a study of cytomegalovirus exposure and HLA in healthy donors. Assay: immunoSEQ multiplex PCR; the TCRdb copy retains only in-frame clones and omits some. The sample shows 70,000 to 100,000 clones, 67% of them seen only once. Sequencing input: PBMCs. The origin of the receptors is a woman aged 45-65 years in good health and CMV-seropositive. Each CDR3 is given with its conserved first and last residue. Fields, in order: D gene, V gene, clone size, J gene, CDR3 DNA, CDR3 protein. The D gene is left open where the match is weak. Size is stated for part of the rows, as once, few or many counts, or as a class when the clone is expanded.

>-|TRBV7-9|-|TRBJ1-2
TGTGCCAGCAGCTTAGACAGGTCAGGAGGCTACACCTTC
CASSLDRSGGYTF
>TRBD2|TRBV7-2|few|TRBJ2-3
TGTGCCAGCAGCCGACTAGCGGGGGGAAACACAGATACGCAGTATTTT
CASSRLAGGNTDTQYF
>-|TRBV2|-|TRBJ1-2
TGTGCCAGCAGGCAGGCGGGCTACACCTTC
CASRQAGYTF
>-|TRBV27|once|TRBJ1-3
TGTGCCAGCAGTTTATTGGGGCCTGGAAACACCATATATTTT
CASSLLGPGNTIYF
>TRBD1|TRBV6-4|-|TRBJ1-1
TGTGCCAGCAGGCCGAACAGGGGTTATAGTTACACTGAAGCTTTCTTT
CASRPNRGYSYTEAFF
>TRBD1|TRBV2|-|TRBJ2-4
TGTGCCAGCGAACAGGGGGCCAAAAACATTCAGTACTTC
CASEQGAKNIQYF
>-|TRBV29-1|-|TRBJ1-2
TGCAGCGTTTCAGTGGGGGCAGCCTGGGGCTACACCTTC
CSVSVGAAWGYTF
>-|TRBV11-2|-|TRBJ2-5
TGTGCCAGCCTCCGGAGGGTTAGAGGCCAAGAGACCCAGTACTTC
CASLRRVRGQETQYF
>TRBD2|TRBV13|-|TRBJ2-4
TGTGCCAGCAGCGCGTTGACAGGGCGGGGGGGGAACATTCAGTACTTC
CASSALTGRGGNIQYF
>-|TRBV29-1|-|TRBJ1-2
TGCAGCGCCCCTGAGAAAGCTAACTATGGCTACACCTTC
CSAPEKANYGYTF
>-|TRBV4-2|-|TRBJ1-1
TGTGCCAGCAGGGGTGGCAGGGCCACTGAAGCTTTCTTT
CASRGGRATEAFF
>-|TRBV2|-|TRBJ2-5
TGTGCCAGCACGGAGGGCCAAGAGACCCAGTACTTC
CASTEGQETQYF
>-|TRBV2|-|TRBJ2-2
TGTGCCAGCAAAGAGTTCAACACCGGGGAGCTGTTTTTT
CASKEFNTGELFF
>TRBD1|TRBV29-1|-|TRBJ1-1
TGCAGCGGAGGACAGGGAGCGCCCGAAGCTTTCTTT
CSGGQGAPEAFF
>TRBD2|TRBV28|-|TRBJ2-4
TGTGCCAGCAGCCCCGGCCGGGGGGGTCAAAACATTCAGTACTTC
CASSPGRGGQNIQYF
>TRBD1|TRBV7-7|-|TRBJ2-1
TGTGCTAGCAGCATCGACAGGGGGTATAATGAGCAGTTCTTC
CASSIDRGYNEQFF
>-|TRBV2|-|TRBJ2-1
TGTGCCAGCAGTGGGGACTTCTTGAGGCGGCAGTTCTTC
CASSGDFLRRQFF
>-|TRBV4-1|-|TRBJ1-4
TGCGCCAGCAGCCAGCCGTCCCGGGATTCGGAAAAACTGTTTTTT
CASSQPSRDSEKLFF
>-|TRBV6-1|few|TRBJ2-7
TGTGCCAGCAGTGAACCCGGGAGCTCCTACGAGCAGTACTTC
CASSEPGSSYEQYF
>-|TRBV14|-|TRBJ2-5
TGTGCCAGCAGCCTCACCCTGACAACCCAAGAGACCCAGTACTTC
CASSLTLTTQETQYF
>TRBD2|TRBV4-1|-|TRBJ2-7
TGCGCCAGCAGACAAGGACTAGGTGATTACGAGCAGTACTTC
CASRQGLGDYEQYF
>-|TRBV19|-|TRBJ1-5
TGTGCCAGTAGTATGGTCGGACAGAGCAATCAGCCCCAGCATTTT
CASSMVGQSNQPQHF
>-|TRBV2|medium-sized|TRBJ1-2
TGTGCCAGCTTTGACAGAAACTATGGCTACACCTTC
CASFDRNYGYTF
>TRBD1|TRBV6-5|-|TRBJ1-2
TGTGCCAGCAGTTACGGGACAGGGTATAACTATGGCTACACCTTC
CASSYGTGYNYGYTF
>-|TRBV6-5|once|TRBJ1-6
TGTGCCAGCAGTTACCTGCGACTTCCAAATCCTAGTCCCCTCCACTTT
CASSYLRLPNPSPLHF
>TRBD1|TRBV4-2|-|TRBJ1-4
TGTGCCAGCAGCCAAGTTCAGGACAGGGAAGAAAAACTGTTTTTT
CASSQVQDREEKLFF
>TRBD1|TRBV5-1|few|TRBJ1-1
TGCGCCAGCAGCTTTCGGTGGACAGGGCGGAACACTGAAGCTTTCTTT
CASSFRWTGRNTEAFF
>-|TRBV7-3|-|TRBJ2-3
TGTGCCAGCAGCTCGCGTTCCGGGGGAAGGGATACGCAGTATTTT
CASSSRSGGRDTQYF
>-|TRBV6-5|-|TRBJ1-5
TGTGCCAGCAGTTCCCGCGAACGACAGCCCCAGCATTTT
CASSSRERQPQHF
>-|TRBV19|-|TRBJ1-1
TGTGCCAGTAGGATACACCGGACATCGAACACTGAAGCTTTCTTT
CASRIHRTSNTEAFF
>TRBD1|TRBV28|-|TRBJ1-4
TGTGCCAGCAGTTTATCGGCAGGGGGTAATGAAAAACTGTTTTTT
CASSLSAGGNEKLFF
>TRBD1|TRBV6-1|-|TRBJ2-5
TGTGCCAGCAGTGTCACGACAGGGGTCCAAGAGACCCAGTACTTC
CASSVTTGVQETQYF
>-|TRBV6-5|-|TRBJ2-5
TGTGCCAGTACAGGTTCCCAAGAGACCCAGTACTTC
CASTGSQETQYF
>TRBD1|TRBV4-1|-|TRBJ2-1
TGCGCCAGCAGCCAGCCCGGACAGGGAATTTTATACAATGAGCAGTTCTTC
CASSQPGQGILYNEQFF
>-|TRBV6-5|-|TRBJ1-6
TGTGCCAGCAGTTACGACACTAATTCACCCCTCCACTTT
CASSYDTNSPLHF
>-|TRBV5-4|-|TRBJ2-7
TGTGCCAGCAGCTTGGAAGGGGGCGAGCAGTACTTC
CASSLEGGEQYF
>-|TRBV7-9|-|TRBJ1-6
TGTGCCAGCAGCTCCACTAGGGAGAGCTCCTATAATTCACCCCTCCACTTT
CASSSTRESSYNSPLHF
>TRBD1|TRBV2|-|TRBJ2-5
TGTGCCAGCAGGGAGGGACAGGGGGCGCCGGGGCAGTACTTC
CASREGQGAPGQYF
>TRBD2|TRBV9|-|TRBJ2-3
TGTGCCAGCAGCGTAGGTGGCGGGGGAGACACAGATACGCAGTATTTT
CASSVGGGGDTDTQYF
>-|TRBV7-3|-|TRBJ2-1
TGTGCCAGCAGCTTAATCGGGGGATCGGGGGATGAGCAGTTCTTC
CASSLIGGSGDEQFF
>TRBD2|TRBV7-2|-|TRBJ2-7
TGTGCCAGCAGCCCAAGGGGAGGGAACGGCTACGAGCAGTACTTC
CASSPRGGNGYEQYF
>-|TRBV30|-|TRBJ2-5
TGTGCCTGGAGGAATACAGGGAACACCCAAGAGACCCAGTACTTC
CAWRNTGNTQETQYF
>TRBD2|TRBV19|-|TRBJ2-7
TGTGCCAGTACTAAATCCGGGTGGCTAGCGGGAGACTACGAGCAGTACTTC
CASTKSGWLAGDYEQYF
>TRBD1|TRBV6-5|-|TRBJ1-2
TGTGCCAGCAGTTACTCTAGGGCAGGGGGTGATGGCTACACCTTC
CASSYSRAGGDGYTF
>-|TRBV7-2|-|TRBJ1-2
TGTGCCAGCAGCTTATACAGCGGACGGCGGGGCTACACCTTC
CASSLYSGRRGYTF
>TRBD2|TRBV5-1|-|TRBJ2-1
TGCGCCAGCACGCTCGGGGGGAATGAGCAGTTCTTC
CASTLGGNEQFF
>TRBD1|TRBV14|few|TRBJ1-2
TGTGCCAGCAGCCCGACAGGGTACCTAGCTAACTATGGCTACACCTTC
CASSPTGYLANYGYTF
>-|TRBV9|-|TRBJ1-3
TGTGCCAGCAGCGTAGACGGACAGGGAAACACCATATATTTT
CASSVDGQGNTIYF
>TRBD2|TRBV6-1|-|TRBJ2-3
TGTGCCAGCAGAGCGGGGCTGGACACAGATACGCAGTATTTT
CASRAGLDTDTQYF
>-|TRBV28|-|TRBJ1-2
TGTGCCAGCAGTTTATTATACAGGCCTAACTATGGCTACACCTTC
CASSLLYRPNYGYTF
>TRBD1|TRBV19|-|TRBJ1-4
TGTGCCAGTACCCACCGACAGGGGCTGAATGAAAAACTGTTTTTT
CASTHRQGLNEKLFF
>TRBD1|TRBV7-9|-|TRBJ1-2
TGTGCCAGCTCCGGACAGGGGGCGAGAATTGATGGCTACACCTTC
CASSGQGARIDGYTF
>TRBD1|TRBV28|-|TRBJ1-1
TGTGCCAGCAGTTTCCAGGGGGGAGGAACTGAAGCTTTCTTT
CASSFQGGGTEAFF
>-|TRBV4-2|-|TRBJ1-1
TGTGCCAGCAGCCGAGACTCCGGGAGCCTAGCGTTTGCTTTCTTT
CASSRDSGSLAFAFF